This is a list of T cell receptor beta chains from one sample in a study of metastatic and nonmetastatic thyroid tumors. Through MiXCR, TCRdb re-clonotyped the PCR reads. The sample lists tens of thousands of clones; approximately 30% were seen once. The source material was blood. The receptors here all came from a male donor with papillary thyroid cancer or a benign thyroid nodule (not recorded which). Some clones in this sample may be carry-over from other donors' samples. CDR3s include the opening cysteine and the closing phenylalanine or tryptophan. D genes are given only for firm matches.

TRBD2	TRBV5-1	CASSSLAGGNTDTQYF
-	TRBV7-9	CASSLVYNEQFF
TRBD2	TRBV2	CASSVSSGSKTQYF
-	TRBV6-5	CASSFVRGNEQFF
-	TRBV6-8	CASGYTNTGELFF
TRBD2	TRBV11-1	CASSFRGTGLAGGGDIQYF
-	TRBV11-2	CASSSARVEQYF
-	TRBV27	CASSLLQRGPYEQYF
-	TRBV24-1	CATRGQYTDTQYF
-	TRBV6-1	CASSLFAYEQYF
TRBD1	TRBV6-1	CASGTGGFNSPLHF
TRBD2	TRBV20-1	CSASGRASGEQFF
-	TRBV10-3	CASRQNEDSPLHF
TRBD2	TRBV7-3	CASSSGLAGEQYF
-	TRBV18	CASSPRFADTQYF
TRBD1	TRBV19	CASSMGRTGEQFF
TRBD2	TRBV9	CASSVVGGENTGTQYF
-	TRBV7-9	CAVRGSGNTIYF
-	TRBV20-1	CSATPDYEQYF
-	TRBV6-1	CASRGGTVVNTEAFF
-	TRBV27	CASSPGRSGNTIYF
-	TRBV20-1	CSATRWDGGSPLHF
-	TRBV20-1	CSARDRQGYNEQFF
TRBD1	TRBV18	CASSPGQGYAFF
-	TRBV19	CASSIVGVVGANVLTF
TRBD1	TRBV6-9	CASSDVGTGNTEAFF
-	TRBV3-1	CASSRQVGGRGEKLFF
TRBD1	TRBV20-1	CSARDGGQEETQYF
-	TRBV27	CASSSHLVNTGELFF
TRBD2	TRBV6-2/TRBV6-3	CASSSIAGLGTSGSYEQFF
TRBD2	TRBV18	CASSPGLAGVSYEQYF
TRBD2	TRBV20-1	CSASDSSGRDTQYF
TRBD1	TRBV24-1	CATRGQANTGELFF
-	TRBV19	CASRGRVADTQYF
-	TRBV4-1	CASSQDLGYGQPQHF
TRBD2	TRBV11-2	CASSLISGGRTYEQYF
-	TRBV12-3/TRBV12-4	CASSRTSGAGDTEAFF
-	TRBV30	CAWSSGFAKTQYF
-	TRBV6-1	CASSKQGGAQYF
TRBD1	TRBV6-2/TRBV6-3	CASSKQGARYEQYF
-	TRBV3-1	CASTSLGSSYEQYF
-	TRBV7-2	CASSLDNSRGGELFF
-	TRBV12-3/TRBV12-4	CASSEQGGGTEAFF
-	TRBV12-3/TRBV12-4	CASSGAGRSDTQYF
TRBD1	TRBV7-3	CASSRTGGLETQYF
-	TRBV27	CASNKGQGGEQYF
-	TRBV28	CATSVPNYGYTF
-	TRBV5-8	CASSHRGMRSYEQYF
-	TRBV6-1	CASSDAGSGANVLTF
-	TRBV7-9	CASSPPRFPYF
-	TRBV20-1	CSGLGVGHEKLFF
TRBD2	TRBV27	CASRGVLAGTDTQYF